This T cell receptor beta chain was identified during a study of blood T cell repertoires in COVID-19. The CDR3 is 16 residues long. Produced via immunoSEQ multiplex PCR; TCRdb's table is partial and in-frame only. Among 35,000 to 45,000 clones listed, about 80% were seen once. The gene calls are TRBV21-1 and TRBJ1-6. TRBV21-1 represents a pseudogene. This clonotype originated in a man in his 70s with acute or convalescent COVID-19. The specimen was peripheral blood. The CDR3 region is CASSRGRGINNSPLHF. The CDR3 coding sequence is TGTGCCAGCAGCAGGGGACGGGGGATTAATAATTCACCCCTCCACTTT.